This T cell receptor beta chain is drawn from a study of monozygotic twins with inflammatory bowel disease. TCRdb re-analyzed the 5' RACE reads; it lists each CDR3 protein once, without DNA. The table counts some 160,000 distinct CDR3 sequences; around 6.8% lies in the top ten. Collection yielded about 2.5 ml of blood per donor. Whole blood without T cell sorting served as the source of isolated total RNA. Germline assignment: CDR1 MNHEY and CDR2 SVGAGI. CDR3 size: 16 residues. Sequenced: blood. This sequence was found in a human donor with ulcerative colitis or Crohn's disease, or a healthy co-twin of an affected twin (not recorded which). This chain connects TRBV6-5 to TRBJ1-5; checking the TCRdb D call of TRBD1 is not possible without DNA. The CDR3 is CASSFNRDRLNQPQHF.